A single sample is the source of the 10 T cell receptor beta chains below, sequenced in a study of blood T cell repertoires in COVID-19. The assay was immunoSEQ multiplex PCR, and TCRdb's table has in-frame clones only and misses some. Of 190,000 or so clones in the sample, around 90% are singletons; the top ten hold around a tenth. Sequencing input: PBMCs or T cells enriched from blood (not recorded which). All receptors come from a man in his late teens or twenties with acute COVID-19.

The J gene is TRBJ2-3, the V gene TRBV2; D is unresolved. Trimming stripped 5 bases from V and 10 bases from J, with 10 bases between. CDR3 length: 11 amino acids. Germline V CDR1 and CDR2: SNHLY, FYNNEI. The CDR3 DNA is TGTGCCAGCAGTCTGGCCCCTGCGCAGTATTTT. Its protein product is CASSLAPAQYF.

The CDR3 here is CASSEELAGSYEQYF. In nucleotides, the CDR3 is TGTGCCAGCAGTGAAGAACTAGCGGGTTCCTACGAGCAGTACTTC. This rearrangement joins TRBV2 to TRBJ2-7, with 9 bases aligning to TRBD2. The germline CDR1 and CDR2 sequences are SNHLY and FYNNEI. The CDR3 sequence is 15 residues long. V shed 1 base, J shed 1 base, and the junction held 2 bases outside the gene matches.

The chain employs TRBV5-4 and TRBJ2-1, with D hard to call. CDR1 is SGHNT and CDR2 is YYREEE in the germline V gene (reference sequence). V lost 0 bases to trimming and J lost 8 bases, with 9 bases between them. The CDR3 is 13 residues long. In nucleotides, the CDR3 is TGTGCCAGCAGCTTGGCTATTTTAGATGAGCAGTTCTTC. Protein: CASSLAILDEQFF.

This chain uses TRBV7-9 with TRBJ2-1; possibly TRBD1 for D (5 bases). CDR1 is SEHNR and CDR2 is FQNEAQ in the germline V gene (reference sequence). This CDR3 region has 16 residues. With 5 bases removed from V and 2 bases from J, the gap between germline ends came to 16 bases. Written as DNA, the CDR3 is TGTGCCAGCAGCGACCCAGGGCTTCGGGCCTACAATGAGCAGTTCTTC. Translated, it gives CASSDPGLRAYNEQFF.

The chain joins TRBV30 to TRBJ2-1; D gene unclear. V lost 1 base and J lost 6, with 7 bases in between. CDR3 length equals 12 residues. Germline assignment: CDR1 GTSNPN and CDR2 SVGIG (reference sequence). The CDR3 sequence is CAWSESSNEQFF. As DNA, the CDR3 is TGTGCCTGGAGTGAATCTAGCAATGAGCAGTTCTTC. Based on the CDR3 plus reference TRBV30 and TRBJ2-1, the full variable domain is SQTIHQWPATLVQPVGSPLSLECTVEGTSNPNLYWYRQAAGRGLQLLFYSVGIGQISSEVPQNLSASRPQDRQFILSSKKLLLSDSGFYLCAWSESSNEQFFGPGTRLTVL.

This clone came up a few times. The V call is TRBV12-5, the J call TRBJ2-2, with D maybe TRBD2 (6 bases). V dropped 4 bases and J dropped 4 bases, with 10 bases sitting between them. The CDR3 is 14 amino acids. Germline V gene lookup returns CDR1 LGHNT and CDR2 FRNRAP. The CDR3 DNA reads as TGTGCTAGTGGTTCGGTGGAGGGCACCGGGGAGCTGTTTTTT. As protein: CASGSVEGTGELFF. The full variable domain, in which reference TRBV12-5 and TRBJ2-2 provide the parts outside the CDR3, is DARVTQTPRHKVTEMGQEVTMRCQPILGHNTVFWYRQTMMQGLELLAYFRNRAPLDDSGMPKDRFSAEMPDATLATLKIQPSEPRDSAVYFCASGSVEGTGELFFGEGSRLTVL.

This chain joins TRBV19 and TRBJ1-5; 9 bases agree with TRBD1. The CDR3 extends over 15 amino acids. After removal of 6 bases from V and 1 base from J, the junction contained 4 bases not matched to a gene. The germline gives CDR1 LNHDA, CDR2 SQIVND (reference sequence). CDR3 in amino acids: CASRWTGVSNQPQHF. The CDR3 nucleotides are TGTGCCAGTAGATGGACAGGGGTGAGCAATCAGCCCCAGCATTTT.

The gene calls are TRBV5-4 and TRBJ2-5; a possible D gene is TRBD1 (5 bases). V was pared by 4 bases and J by 3 bases, with 10 bases between. Germline loops: CDR1 SGHNT, CDR2 YYREEE (reference sequence). The CDR3 consists of 13 residues. The CDR3 sequence: CASSGAVEETQYF. The CDR3 bases are TGTGCCAGCAGCGGGGCGGTGGAAGAGACCCAGTACTTC.

The genes are TRBV20-1 and TRBJ2-1; D unresolved. Per germline, CDR1 DFQATT and CDR2 SNEGSKA (reference sequence). The CDR3 contains 11 residues. The V end was cut by 5 bases, the J end by 5 bases, with 7 bases between. The CDR3 DNA reads as TGCAGTGCTCGTACTCACAATGAGCAGTTCTTC. Translating gives CSARTHNEQFF.

The rearrangement joins TRBV5-1 to TRBJ2-1, with D maybe TRBD1 (5 bases). The CDR3 totals 15 residues. Germline V CDR1 and CDR2: SGHRS, YFSETQ. V lost 2 bases to trimming and J lost 0 bases, with 9 bases between them. The CDR3 DNA follows: TGCGCCAGCAGCTTTACAGGTGGCTCCTACAATGAGCAGTTCTTC. This encodes CASSFTGGSYNEQFF.